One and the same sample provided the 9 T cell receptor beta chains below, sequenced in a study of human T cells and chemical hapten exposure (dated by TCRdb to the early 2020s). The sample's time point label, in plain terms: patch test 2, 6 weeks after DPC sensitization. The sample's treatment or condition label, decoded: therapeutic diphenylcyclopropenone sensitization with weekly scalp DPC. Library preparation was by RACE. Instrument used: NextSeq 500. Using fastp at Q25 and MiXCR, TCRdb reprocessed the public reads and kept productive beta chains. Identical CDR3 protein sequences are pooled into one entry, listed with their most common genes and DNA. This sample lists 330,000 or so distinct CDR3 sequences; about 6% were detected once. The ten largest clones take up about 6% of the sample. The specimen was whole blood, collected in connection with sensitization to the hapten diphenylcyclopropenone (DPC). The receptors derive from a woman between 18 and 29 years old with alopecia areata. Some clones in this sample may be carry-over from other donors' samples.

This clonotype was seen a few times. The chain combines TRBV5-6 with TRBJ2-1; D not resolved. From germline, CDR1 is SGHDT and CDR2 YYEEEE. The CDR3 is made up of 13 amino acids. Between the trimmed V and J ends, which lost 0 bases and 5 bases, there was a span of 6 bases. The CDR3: CASSLDRNNEQFF. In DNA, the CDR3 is TGTGCCAGCAGCTTGGACAGAAACAATGAGCAGTTCTTC.

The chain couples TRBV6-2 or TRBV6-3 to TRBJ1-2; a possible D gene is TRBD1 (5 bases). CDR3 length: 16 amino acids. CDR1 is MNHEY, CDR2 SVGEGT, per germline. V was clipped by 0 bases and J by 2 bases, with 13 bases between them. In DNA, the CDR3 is TGTGCCAGCAGTTACTCGAAGGCGGCAGGGAACTATGGCTACACCTTC. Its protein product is CASSYSKAAGNYGYTF.

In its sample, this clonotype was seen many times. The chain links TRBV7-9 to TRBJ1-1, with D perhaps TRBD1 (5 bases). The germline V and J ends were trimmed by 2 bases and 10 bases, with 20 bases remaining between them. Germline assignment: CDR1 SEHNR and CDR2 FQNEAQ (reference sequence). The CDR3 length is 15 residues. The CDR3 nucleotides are TGTGCCAGCAGCTTAATATCATCCGGCGGGGCAGCAGCTTTCTTT. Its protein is CASSLISSGGAAAFF.

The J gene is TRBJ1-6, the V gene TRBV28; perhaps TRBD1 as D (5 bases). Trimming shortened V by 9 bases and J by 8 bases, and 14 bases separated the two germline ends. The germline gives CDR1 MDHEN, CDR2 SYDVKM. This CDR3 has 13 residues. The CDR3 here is CASTSRGYSPLHF. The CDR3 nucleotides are TGTGCCAGTACTAGTAGGGGATATTCACCCCTCCACTTT.

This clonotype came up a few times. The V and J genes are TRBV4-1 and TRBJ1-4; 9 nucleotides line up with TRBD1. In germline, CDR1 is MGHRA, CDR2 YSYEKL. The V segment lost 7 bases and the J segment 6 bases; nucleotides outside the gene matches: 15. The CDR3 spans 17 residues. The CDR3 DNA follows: TGCGCCAGCACCCGGACCCCTACAGGGGGCTTGTATGAAAAACTGTTTTTT. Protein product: CASTRTPTGGLYEKLFF.

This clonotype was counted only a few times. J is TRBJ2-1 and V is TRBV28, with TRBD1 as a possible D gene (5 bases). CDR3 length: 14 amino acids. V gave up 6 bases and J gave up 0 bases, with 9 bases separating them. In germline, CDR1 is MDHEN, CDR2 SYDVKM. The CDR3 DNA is TGTGCCAGCAGGACAGCTACCTCCTACAATGAGCAGTTCTTC. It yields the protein CASRTATSYNEQFF. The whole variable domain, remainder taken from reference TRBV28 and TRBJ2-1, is DVKVTQSSRYLVKRTGEKVFLECVQDMDHENMFWYRQDPGLGLRLIYFSYDVKMKEKGDIPEGYSVSREKKERFSLILESASTNQTSMYLCASRTATSYNEQFFGPGTRLTVL.

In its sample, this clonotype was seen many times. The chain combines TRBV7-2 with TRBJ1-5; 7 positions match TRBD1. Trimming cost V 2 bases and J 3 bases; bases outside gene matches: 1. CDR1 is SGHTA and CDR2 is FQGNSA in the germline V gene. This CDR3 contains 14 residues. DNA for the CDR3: TGTGCCAGCAGCTTACAGGGGGACAATCAGCCCCAGCATTTT. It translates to CASSLQGDNQPQHF. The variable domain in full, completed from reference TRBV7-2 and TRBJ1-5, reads GAGVSQSPSNKVTEKGKDVELRCDPISGHTALYWYRQSLGQGLEFLIYFQGNSAPDKSGLPSDRFSAERTGGSVSTLTIQRTQQEDSAVYLCASSLQGDNQPQHFGDGTRLSIL.

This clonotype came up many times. DNA for the CDR3: TGTGCCAGCTTCGGACAGGGGGGCTATGGCTACACCTTC. Translation gives CASFGQGGYGYTF. This chain joins TRBV5-6 and TRBJ1-2; TRBD1 agrees at 10 bases. Unmatched junction bases numbered 4, after V lost 7 bases and J lost 4 bases. The CDR3 runs 13 residues. In germline, CDR1 is SGHDT, CDR2 YYEEEE. The entire variable domain, with the rest obtained from reference TRBV5-6 and TRBJ1-2, is as follows: DAGVTQSPTHLIKTRGQQVTLRCSPKSGHDTVSWYQQALGQGPQFIFQYYEEEERQRGNFPDRFSGHQFPNYSSELNVNALLLGDSALYLCASFGQGGYGYTFGSGTRLTVV.

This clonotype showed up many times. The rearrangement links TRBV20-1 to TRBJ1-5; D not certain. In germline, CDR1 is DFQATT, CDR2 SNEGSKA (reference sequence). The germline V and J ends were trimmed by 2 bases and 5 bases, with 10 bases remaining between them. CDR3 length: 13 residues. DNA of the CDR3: TGCAGTGCTAGACCTGACCTCGATCAGCCCCAGCATTTT. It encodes CSARPDLDQPQHF.